A single sample is the source of the 10 T cell receptor beta chains below, sequenced in a study of beta chain features in type 1 diabetes (dated by TCRdb to 2017 to 2018). The method behind the library was the immunoSEQ multiplex PCR assay. The High Capacity cDNA Reverse Transcription Kit was used to reverse transcribe all of the isolated RNA, meaning that expressed TCRB transcripts were what got sequenced. This immuneACCESS table, as held by TCRdb, lists in-frame sequences with V and J called but not all clones. Of the missing ones, under half trace to an unresolved V gene in checked studies; the others have no known cause. For this sample there are 300,000 to 450,000 clones; around a fifth appear just once. The top ten constitute approximately 0.043% of the sample. What was sequenced was naive CD4+ T cells from blood. Interpreted using the paper, the cell subset or site label stands for: true naive CD4+ T cells. These receptors were taken from a woman under 30 in good health.

The sample holds one count of this clone. This chain links TRBV5-1 with TRBJ2-3; 7 bases align to TRBD2. This CDR3 region has 14 residues. CDR1 and CDR2 from the germline V gene are SGHRS and YFSETQ. V gave up 3 bases and J gave up 2 bases; unmatched junction bases: 3. CDR3 DNA sequence: TGCGCCAGCAGCTCACTAGCGCTCACAGATACGCAGTATTTT. Its translation: CASSSLALTDTQYF.

This clone appeared a few times. V usage is TRBV7-9 and J usage is TRBJ2-7, with 11 bases lining up with TRBD2. This CDR3 comprises 14 residues. Germline lookup yields CDR1 SEHNR and CDR2 FQNEAQ (reference sequence). With V trimmed by 6 bases and J by 6 bases, 7 bases remained unmatched. CDR3 loop: CASRATSGKGEQYF. CDR3 bases: TGTGCCAGCAGAGCGACTAGCGGGAAAGGCGAGCAGTACTTC.

This clone has only a few counts. Other DNA sequences of this sample code for an identical CDR3. The V gene is TRBV7-9, the J gene TRBJ2-7; 7 nucleotides align to TRBD1. CDR3 length equals 14 residues. CDR1 is SEHNR, CDR2 FQNEAQ, per germline (reference sequence). Unmatched junction bases numbered 4, after V lost 5 bases and J lost 0 bases. CDR3 loop: CASSPSGGSYEQYF. In DNA form, the CDR3 reads TGTGCCAGCAGCCCGTCAGGGGGCTCCTACGAGCAGTACTTC.

In this sample, this clone turned up a few times. This rearrangement joins TRBV29-1 to TRBJ2-3; no clear D. The V end lost 6 bases, the J end lost 5 bases, and 6 bases lay between the germline ends. Germline CDR1 is SQVTM and CDR2 is ANQGSEA. This CDR3 has 10 residues. The CDR3 region is CSVLKDTQYF. CDR3 DNA sequence: TGCAGCGTACTAAAAGATACGCAGTATTTT.

V and J are TRBV30 and TRBJ1-4; D unresolved. This CDR3 region has 15 residues. V was trimmed by 7 bases and J by 3 bases, leaving 18 bases between them. Germline assignment: CDR1 GTSNPN and CDR2 SVGIG (reference sequence). The CDR3 reads CASRDPVRANEKLFF. CDR3 nucleotide sequence: TGTGCCTCTCGAGATCCGGTCCGGGCTAATGAAAAACTGTTTTTT.

This clone was found a few times. The chain is built from TRBV9 and TRBJ1-1; D remains ambiguous. Germline CDR1 reads SGDLS; CDR2 reads YYNGEE. This CDR3 region has 13 residues. Trimming left V 3 bases short and J 5 bases short, with 11 bases between. In DNA form, the CDR3 reads TGTGCCAGCAGCGCATGGGAGGGTACTGAAGCTTTCTTT. It is translated as CASSAWEGTEAFF.

The chain combines TRBV2 with TRBJ2-4; 12 nucleotides line up with TRBD2. Per germline, CDR1 SNHLY and CDR2 FYNNEI. With V trimmed by 8 bases and J by 6 bases, 8 bases remained unmatched. The length of the CDR3 is 15 residues. The DNA for the CDR3 is TGTGCCAGCTCCCGAGAGGGACTAGCGGGAAACATTCAGTACTTC. Its protein product is CASSREGLAGNIQYF.

This chain's CDR3 is CAWSTISGGYTGELFF. DNA of the CDR3: TGTGCCTGGAGTACAATTAGCGGGGGGTATACCGGGGAGCTGTTTTTT. The J gene is TRBJ2-2, the V gene TRBV30; 10 positions match TRBD2. The CDR3 has 16 amino acids. V gave up 2 bases and J gave up 5 bases; unmatched junction bases: 8. Germline V lookup: CDR1 GTSNPN, CDR2 SVGIG (reference sequence).

For this clone: A read error may produce the germline difference seen at one junction end. The chain joins TRBV7-7 to TRBJ2-5, with 9 bases fitting TRBD2. Germline loops: CDR1 SSHAT, CDR2 FNYEAQ (reference sequence). CDR3 length: 14 amino acids. The DNA of the CDR3 is TGTGCTAGCAGCGCAACTAGCGGGCAAGAGACCCAGTACTTC. This translates into CASSATSGQETQYF.

The chain combines TRBV27 with TRBJ2-4, with 8 bases fitting TRBD2. V lost 5 bases to trimming and J lost 9 bases; unmatched junction nucleotides: 9. Germline loops: CDR1 MNHEY, CDR2 SMNVEV (reference sequence). There are 14 residues in the CDR3. This chain's CDR3 is CASSAGLAGFIQYF. The DNA for the CDR3 is TGTGCCAGCAGTGCAGGACTAGCTGGGTTCATTCAGTACTTC.